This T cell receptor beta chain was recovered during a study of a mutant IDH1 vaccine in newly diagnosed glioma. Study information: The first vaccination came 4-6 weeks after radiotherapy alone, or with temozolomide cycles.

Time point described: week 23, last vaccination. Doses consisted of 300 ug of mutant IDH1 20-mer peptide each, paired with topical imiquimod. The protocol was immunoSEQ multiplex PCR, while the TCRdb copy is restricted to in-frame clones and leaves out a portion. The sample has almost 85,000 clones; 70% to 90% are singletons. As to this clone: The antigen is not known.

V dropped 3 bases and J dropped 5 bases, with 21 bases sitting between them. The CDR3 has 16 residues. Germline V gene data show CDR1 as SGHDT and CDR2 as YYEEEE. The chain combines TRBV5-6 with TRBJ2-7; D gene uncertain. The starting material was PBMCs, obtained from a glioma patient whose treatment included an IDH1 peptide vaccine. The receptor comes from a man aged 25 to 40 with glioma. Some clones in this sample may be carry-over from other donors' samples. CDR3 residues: CASSSRVELPGHEQYF. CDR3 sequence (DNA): TGTGCCAGCAGCTCTCGGGTGGAACTTCCCGGGCACGAGCAGTACTTC.